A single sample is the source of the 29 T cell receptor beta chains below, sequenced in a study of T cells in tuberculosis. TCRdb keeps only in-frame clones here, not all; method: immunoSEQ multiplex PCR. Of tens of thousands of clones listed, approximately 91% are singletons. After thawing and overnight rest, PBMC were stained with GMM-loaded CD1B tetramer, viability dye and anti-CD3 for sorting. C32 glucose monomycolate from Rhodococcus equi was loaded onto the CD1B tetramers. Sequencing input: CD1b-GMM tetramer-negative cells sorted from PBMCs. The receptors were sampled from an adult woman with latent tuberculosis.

The CDR3 protein is CASSLALGDRGHTF. The CDR3 DNA follows: TGTGCCAGCAGCTTGGCCCTTGGGGACAGGGGGCACACCTTC. J is TRBJ1-2 and V is TRBV5-4; 12 positions agree with TRBD1. Per the germline V gene, CDR1 is SGHNT and CDR2 is YYREEE (reference sequence). The CDR3 spans 14 residues. J lost 12 bases, V lost 0 bases, and 6 bases had no gene match. Full variable domain (remainder filled in from reference TRBV5-4 and TRBJ1-2): ETGVTQSPTHLIKTRGQQVTLRCSSQSGHNTVSWYQQALGQGPQFIFQYYREEENGRGNFPPRFSGLQFPNYSSELNVNALELDDSALYLCASSLALGDRGHTFGSGTRLTVV.

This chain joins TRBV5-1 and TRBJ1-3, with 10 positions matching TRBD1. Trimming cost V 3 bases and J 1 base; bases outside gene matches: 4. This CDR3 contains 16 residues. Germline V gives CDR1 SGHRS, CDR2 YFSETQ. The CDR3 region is CASSSGQGRSGNTIYF. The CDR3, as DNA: TGCGCCAGCAGCTCGGGACAGGGGAGGTCTGGAAACACCATATATTTT.

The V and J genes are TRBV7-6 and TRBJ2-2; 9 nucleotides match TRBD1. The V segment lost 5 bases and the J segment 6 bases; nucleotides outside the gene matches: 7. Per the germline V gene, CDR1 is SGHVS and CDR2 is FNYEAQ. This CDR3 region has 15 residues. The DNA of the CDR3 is TGTGCCAGCAGCCGTCCGGGACAGGGCTCCGGGGAGCTGTTTTTT. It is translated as CASSRPGQGSGELFF.

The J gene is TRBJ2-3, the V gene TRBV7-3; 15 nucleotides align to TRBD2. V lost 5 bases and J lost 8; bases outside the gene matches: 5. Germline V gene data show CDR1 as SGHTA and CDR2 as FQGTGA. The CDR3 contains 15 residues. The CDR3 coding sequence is TGTGCCAGCAGCGCACTGGGACTAGCGGGGGGTACGCAGTATTTT. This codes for CASSALGLAGGTQYF.

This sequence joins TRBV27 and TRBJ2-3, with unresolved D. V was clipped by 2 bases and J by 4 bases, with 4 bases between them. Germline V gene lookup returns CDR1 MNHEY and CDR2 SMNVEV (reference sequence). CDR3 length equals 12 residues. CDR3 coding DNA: TGTGCCAGCAGTTTAACGGCAGATACGCAGTATTTT. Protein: CASSLTADTQYF.

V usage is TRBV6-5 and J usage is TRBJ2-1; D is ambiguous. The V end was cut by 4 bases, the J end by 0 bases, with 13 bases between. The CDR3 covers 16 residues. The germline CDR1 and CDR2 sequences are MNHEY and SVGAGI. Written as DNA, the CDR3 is TGTGCCAGCAGTTCCTCCGAACCCAGCTCCTACAATGAGCAGTTCTTC. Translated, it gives CASSSSEPSSYNEQFF.

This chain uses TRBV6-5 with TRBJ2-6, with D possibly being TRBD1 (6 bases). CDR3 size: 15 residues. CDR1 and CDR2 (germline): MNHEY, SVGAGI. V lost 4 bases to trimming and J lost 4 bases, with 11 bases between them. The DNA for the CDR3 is TGTGCCAGCAGTTTAGGGACATGGGGGGCCAACGTCCTGACTTTC. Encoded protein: CASSLGTWGANVLTF.

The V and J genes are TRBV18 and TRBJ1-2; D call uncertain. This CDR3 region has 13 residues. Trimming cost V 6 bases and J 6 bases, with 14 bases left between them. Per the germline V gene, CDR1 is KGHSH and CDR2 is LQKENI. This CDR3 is CASSPRNSDGYTF. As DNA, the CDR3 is TGTGCCAGCTCCCCGAGGAATTCGGATGGCTACACCTTC.

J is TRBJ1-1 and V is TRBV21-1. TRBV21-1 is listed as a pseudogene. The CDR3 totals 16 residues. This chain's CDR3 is CASSPTTGGQDTEAFF. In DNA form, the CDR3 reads TGTGCCAGCAGTCCCACCACGGGGGGTCAGGACACTGAAGCTTTCTTT.

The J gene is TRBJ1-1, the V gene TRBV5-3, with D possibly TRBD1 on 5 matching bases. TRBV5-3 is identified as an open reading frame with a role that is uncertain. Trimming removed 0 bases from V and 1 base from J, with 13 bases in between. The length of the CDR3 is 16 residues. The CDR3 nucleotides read TGTGCCAGAAGCTTGGCCTCGGGGGGAGGGAACACTGAAGCTTTCTTT. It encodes CARSLASGGGNTEAFF.

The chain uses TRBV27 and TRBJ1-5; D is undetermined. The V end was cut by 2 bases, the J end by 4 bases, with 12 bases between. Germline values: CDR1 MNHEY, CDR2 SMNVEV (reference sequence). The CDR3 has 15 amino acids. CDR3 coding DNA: TGTGCCAGCAGTTTAGGAGGCCTCCTGAATCAGCCCCAGCATTTT. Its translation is CASSLGGLLNQPQHF.

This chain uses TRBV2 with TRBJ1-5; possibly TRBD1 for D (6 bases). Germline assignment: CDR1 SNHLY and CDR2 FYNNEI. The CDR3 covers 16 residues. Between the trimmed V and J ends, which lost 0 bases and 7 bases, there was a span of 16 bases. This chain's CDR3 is CASSEAGRGQIQPQHF. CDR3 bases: TGTGCCAGCAGTGAAGCCGGCAGGGGACAAATCCAGCCCCAGCATTTT.

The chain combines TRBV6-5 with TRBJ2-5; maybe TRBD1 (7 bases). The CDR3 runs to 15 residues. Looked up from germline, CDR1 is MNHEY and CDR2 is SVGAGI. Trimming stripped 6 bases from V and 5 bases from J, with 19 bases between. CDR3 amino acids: CASSPIGGAGETQYF. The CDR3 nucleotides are TGTGCCAGCAGCCCAATAGGGGGCGCGGGGGAGACCCAGTACTTC.

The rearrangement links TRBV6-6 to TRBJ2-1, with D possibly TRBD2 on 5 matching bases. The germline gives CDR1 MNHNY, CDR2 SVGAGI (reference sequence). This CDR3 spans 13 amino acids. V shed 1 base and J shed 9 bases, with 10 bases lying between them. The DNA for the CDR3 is TGTGCCAGCAGTTACTTTGGGAGCAGTGAGCAGTTCTTC. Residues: CASSYFGSSEQFF.

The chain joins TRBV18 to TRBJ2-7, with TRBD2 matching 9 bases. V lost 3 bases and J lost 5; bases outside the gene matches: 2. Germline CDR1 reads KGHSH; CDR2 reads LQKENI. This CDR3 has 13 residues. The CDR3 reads CASSPGLADEQYF. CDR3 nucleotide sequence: TGTGCCAGCTCACCGGGACTAGCAGACGAGCAGTACTTC. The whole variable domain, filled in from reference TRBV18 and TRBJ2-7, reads NAGVMQNPRHLVRRRGQEARLRCSPMKGHSHVYWYRQLPEEGLKFMVYLQKENIIDESGMPKERFSAEFPKEGPSILRIQQVVRGDSAAYFCASSPGLADEQYFGPGTRLTVT.

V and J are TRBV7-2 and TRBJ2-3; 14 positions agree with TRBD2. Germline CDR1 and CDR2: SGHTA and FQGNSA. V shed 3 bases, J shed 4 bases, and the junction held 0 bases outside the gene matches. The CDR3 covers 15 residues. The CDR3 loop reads CASSLTSGGADTQYF. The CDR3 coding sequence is TGTGCCAGCAGCTTGACTAGCGGGGGGGCAGATACGCAGTATTTT.

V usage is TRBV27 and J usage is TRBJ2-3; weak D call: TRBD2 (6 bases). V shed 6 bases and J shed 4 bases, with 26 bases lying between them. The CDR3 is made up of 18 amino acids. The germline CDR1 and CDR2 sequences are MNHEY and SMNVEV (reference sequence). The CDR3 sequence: CASRKTSPEVWEADTQYF. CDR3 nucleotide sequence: TGTGCCAGCAGAAAGACGTCCCCCGAGGTTTGGGAGGCAGATACGCAGTATTTT.

The CDR3 here is CASSDHYEQYV. In nucleotides, the CDR3 is TGTGCCAGCAGCGACCACTACGAGCAGTACGTC. The V call is TRBV6-1, the J call TRBJ2-7; D gene uncertain. The CDR3 totals 11 residues. CDR1 and CDR2 from the germline V gene are MNHNS and SASEGT. V lost 6 bases to trimming and J lost 3 bases, with 6 bases between them.

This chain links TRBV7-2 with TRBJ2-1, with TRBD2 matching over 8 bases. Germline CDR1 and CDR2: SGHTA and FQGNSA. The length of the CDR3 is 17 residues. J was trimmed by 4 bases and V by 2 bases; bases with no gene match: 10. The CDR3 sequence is CASSLSVAGRSYNEQFF. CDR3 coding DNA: TGTGCCAGCAGCTTATCGGTAGCGGGAAGATCTTACAATGAGCAGTTCTTC.

CDR3 in DNA: TGTGCCAGCAGTGAAGGGTGGAACTACGAGCAGTACGTC. As protein: CASSEGWNYEQYV. V and J are TRBV25-1 and TRBJ2-7; no firm D call. The CDR3 length is 13 residues. CDR1 is MGHDK and CDR2 is SYGVNS in the germline V gene. The ends were cut back, 2 bases at V and 3 bases at J, with 8 bases in the middle.

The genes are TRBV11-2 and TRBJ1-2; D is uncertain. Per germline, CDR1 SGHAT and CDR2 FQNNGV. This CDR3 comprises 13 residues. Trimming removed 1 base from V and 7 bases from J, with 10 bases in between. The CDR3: CASSLGARVGYTF. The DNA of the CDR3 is TGTGCCAGCAGCTTAGGCGCGAGGGTTGGCTACACCTTC.

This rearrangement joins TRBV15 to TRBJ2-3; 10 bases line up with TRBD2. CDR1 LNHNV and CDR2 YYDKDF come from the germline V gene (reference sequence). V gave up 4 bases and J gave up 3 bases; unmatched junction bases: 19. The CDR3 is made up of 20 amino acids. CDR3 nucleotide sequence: TGTGCCACCAGCAAGCGGCTCCGAAGCGGGGGGGCAACTATGACAGATACGCAGTATTTT. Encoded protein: CATSKRLRSGGATMTDTQYF.

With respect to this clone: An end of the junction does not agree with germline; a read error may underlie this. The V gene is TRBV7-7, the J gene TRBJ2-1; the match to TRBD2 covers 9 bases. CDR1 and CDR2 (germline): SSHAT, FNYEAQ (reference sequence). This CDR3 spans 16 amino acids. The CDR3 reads CASSLAIAGAYNEQFF. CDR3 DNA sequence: TGTGCTAGCAGCTTAGCGATAGCGGGGGCCTACAATGAGCAGTTCTTC.

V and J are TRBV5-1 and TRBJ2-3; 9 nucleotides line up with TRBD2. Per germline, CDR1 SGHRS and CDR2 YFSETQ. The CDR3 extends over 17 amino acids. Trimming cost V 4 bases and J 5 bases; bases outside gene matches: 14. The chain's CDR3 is CASSRERRGGQIDTQYF. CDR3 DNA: TGCGCCAGCAGCCGGGAGCGGCGGGGGGGCCAAATAGATACGCAGTATTTT.

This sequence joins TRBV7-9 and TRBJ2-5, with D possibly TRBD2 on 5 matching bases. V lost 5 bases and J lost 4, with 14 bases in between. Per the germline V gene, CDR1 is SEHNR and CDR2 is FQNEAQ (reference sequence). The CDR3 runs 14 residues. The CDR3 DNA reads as TGTGCCAGCAGCGACAATCGAGGAGGAGAGACCCAGTACTTC. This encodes CASSDNRGGETQYF.

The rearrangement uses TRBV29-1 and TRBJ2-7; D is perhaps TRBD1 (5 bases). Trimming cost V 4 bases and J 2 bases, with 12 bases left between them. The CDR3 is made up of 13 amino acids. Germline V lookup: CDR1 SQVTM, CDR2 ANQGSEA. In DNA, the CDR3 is TGCAGCGTTGTAGAGGACACTACCTACGAGCAGTACTTC. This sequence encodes CSVVEDTTYEQYF.

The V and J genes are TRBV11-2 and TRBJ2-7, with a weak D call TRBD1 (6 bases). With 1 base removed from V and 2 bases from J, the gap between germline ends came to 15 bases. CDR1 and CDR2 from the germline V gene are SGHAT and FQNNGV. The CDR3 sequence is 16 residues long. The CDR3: CASSLGGWTETYEQYF. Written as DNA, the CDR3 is TGTGCCAGCAGCTTAGGTGGTTGGACAGAGACCTACGAGCAGTACTTC. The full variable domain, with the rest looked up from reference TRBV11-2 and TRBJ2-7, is EAGVAQSPRYKIIEKRQSVAFWCNPISGHATLYWYQQILGQGPKLLIQFQNNGVVDDSQLPKDRFSAERLKGVDSTLKIQPAKLEDSAVYLCASSLGGWTETYEQYFGPGTRLTVT.

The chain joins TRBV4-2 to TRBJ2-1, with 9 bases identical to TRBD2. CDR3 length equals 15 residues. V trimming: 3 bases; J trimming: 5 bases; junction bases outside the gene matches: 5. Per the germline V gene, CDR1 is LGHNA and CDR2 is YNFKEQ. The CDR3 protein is CASSHETSGNNEQFF. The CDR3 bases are TGTGCCAGCAGCCATGAGACTAGCGGAAACAATGAGCAGTTCTTC.

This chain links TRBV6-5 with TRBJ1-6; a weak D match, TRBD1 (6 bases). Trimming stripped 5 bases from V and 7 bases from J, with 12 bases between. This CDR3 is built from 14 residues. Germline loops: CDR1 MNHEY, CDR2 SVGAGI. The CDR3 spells CASSRGGSNSPLHF. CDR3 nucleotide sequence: TGTGCCAGCAGTAGGGGGGGGTCAAATTCACCCCTCCACTTT.